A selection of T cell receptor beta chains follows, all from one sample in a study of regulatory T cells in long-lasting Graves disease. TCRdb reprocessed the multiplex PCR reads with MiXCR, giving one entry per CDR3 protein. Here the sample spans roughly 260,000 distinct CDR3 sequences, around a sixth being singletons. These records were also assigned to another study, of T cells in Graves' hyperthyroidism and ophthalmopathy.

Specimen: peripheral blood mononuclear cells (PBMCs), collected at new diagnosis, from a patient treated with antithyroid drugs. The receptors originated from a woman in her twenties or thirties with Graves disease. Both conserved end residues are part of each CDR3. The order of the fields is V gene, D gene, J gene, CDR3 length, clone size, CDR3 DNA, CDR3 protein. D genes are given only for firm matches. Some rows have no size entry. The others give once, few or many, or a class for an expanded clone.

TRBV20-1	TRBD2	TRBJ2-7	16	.	TGCAGTGCTAGAACTGCTCTGGCGGGAGATGGCTACGAGCAGTACTTC	CSARTALAGDGYEQYF
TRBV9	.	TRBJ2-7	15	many	TGTGCCAGCAGCGTAGCTTTCGGGCAGACCTACGAGCAGTACTTC	CASSVAFGQTYEQYF
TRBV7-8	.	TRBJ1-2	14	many	TGTGCCAGCAGCTTATTCCCAGGGGACTATGGCTACACCTTC	CASSLFPGDYGYTF
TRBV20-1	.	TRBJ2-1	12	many	TGCAGTGCTAGTTATTGGGGAGGTGAGCAGTTCTTC	CSASYWGGEQFF
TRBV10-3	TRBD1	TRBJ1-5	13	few	TGTGCCATCGGCAGACAGGGGAGTCAGCCCCAGCATTTT	CAIGRQGSQPQHF
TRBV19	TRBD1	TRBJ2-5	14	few	TGTGCCAGTAGTATCGCAGGGGGCATCGAGACCCAGTACTTC	CASSIAGGIETQYF
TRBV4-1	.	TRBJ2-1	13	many	TGCGCCAGCAGCCAAGAGGGGGTAGATGAGCAGTTCTTC	CASSQEGVDEQFF
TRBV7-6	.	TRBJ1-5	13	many	TGTGCCAGCAGCAGTAGCCCCAATCAGCCCCAGCATTTT	CASSSSPNQPQHF
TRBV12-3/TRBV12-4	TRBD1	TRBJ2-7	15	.	TGTGCCAGCAGTTCACAGGGGTCTAGCTCCTACGAGCAGTACTTC	CASSSQGSSSYEQYF
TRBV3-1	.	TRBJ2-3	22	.	TGTGCCAGCAGCCAAGAAGGGGGAAACGGGGGCCTAACCACTCCTAGCACAGATACGCAGTATTTT	CASSQEGGNGGLTTPSTDTQYF
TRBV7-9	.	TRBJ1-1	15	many	TGTGCCAGCAGCTTAAGTCCGGGCCCGAACACTGAAGCTTTCTTT	CASSLSPGPNTEAFF
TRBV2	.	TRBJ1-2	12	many	TGTGCCAGCACTTCCAGGCCGACGACCTACACCTTC	CASTSRPTTYTF
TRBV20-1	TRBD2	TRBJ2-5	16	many	TGCAGTGCTAGAGATCCGACTAGCGGGGGGGCGGAGACCCAGTACTTC	CSARDPTSGGAETQYF
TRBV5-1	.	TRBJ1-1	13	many	TGCGCCAGCAGCGGCAAGGGGGGTACTGAAGCTTTCTTT	CASSGKGGTEAFF
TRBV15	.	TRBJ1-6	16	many	TGTGCCACCAGCAGATACAGGGCGGCTGTTGATTCACCCCTCCACTTT	CATSRYRAAVDSPLHF
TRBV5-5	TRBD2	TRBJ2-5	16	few	TGTGCCAGCAGCTCGGTAGCGGGGGCTAACCAAGAGACCCAGTACTTC	CASSSVAGANQETQYF
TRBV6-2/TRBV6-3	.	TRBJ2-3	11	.	TGTGCCAGCAGAGGGGGGAATACGCAGTATTTT	CASRGGNTQYF
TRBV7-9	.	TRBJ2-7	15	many	TGTGCCAGCAGCCATGGGGTACAAATACATGGCGAGCAGTACTTC	CASSHGVQIHGEQYF
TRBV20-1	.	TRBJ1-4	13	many	TGCAGTGCTTCTCAGGGAGTGGAAGAAAAACTGTTTTTT	CSASQGVEEKLFF
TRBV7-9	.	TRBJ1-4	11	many	TGTGCCAGCACAACTAATGAAAAACTGTTTTTT	CASTTNEKLFF
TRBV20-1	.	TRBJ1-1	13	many	TGCAGTGCTAGACGATCCGGTAACACTGAAGCTTTCTTT	CSARRSGNTEAFF
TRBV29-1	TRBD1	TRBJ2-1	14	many	TGCAGCGTTGTAACGGACAGGGGAGTCCATGAGCAGTTCTTC	CSVVTDRGVHEQFF
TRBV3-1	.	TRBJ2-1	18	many	TGTGCCAGCAGCCAAGTACCCCCGTTCGGGGGCCGGGTAGATGAGCAGTTCTTC	CASSQVPPFGGRVDEQFF
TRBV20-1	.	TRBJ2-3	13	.	TGCAGTGCTAGCGGGGTGTACACAGATACGCAGTATTTT	CSASGVYTDTQYF
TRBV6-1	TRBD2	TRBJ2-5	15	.	TGTGCCAGCAGGCTAGCGGGAGCGGGGGGAGAGACCCAGTACTTC	CASRLAGAGGETQYF
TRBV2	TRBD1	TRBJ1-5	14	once	TGTGTCAGCAGTGCCGACAGGGGCTATCAGCCCCAGCATTTT	CVSSADRGYQPQHF
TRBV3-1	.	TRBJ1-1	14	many	TGTGCCAGCAGCCAAGAAATGGGGAACACTGAAGCTTTCTTT	CASSQEMGNTEAFF